This is a list of T cell receptor beta chains from one sample in a study of T cells in Graves' hyperthyroidism and ophthalmopathy. In TCRdb, the multiplex PCR reads were re-called with MiXCR into one record per CDR3 protein. This sample has about 400,000 distinct CDR3 sequences, with around 14% found just once. The sequencing input was blood. Receptors originate from a woman between 18 and 30 years old with Graves' hyperthyroidism that later progressed to Graves' ophthalmopathy. Each CDR3 is given with its conserved first and last residue. The order of the fields is V gene, D gene, J gene, clone size, CDR3 DNA, CDR3 protein. D genes are given only for firm matches. Clone sizes are given selectively: once, few, many, or a class where the clone is expanded.

>TRBV5-1|-|TRBJ1-4|few
TGCGCCAGCAGCTTACGTCAGGGCAATGAAAAACTGTTTTTT
CASSLRQGNEKLFF
>TRBV10-3|-|TRBJ2-3|-
TGTGCCATCAGTGATTCAGCTAACACAGATACGCAGTATTTT
CAISDSANTDTQYF
>TRBV6-1|TRBD1|TRBJ1-5|few
TGTGCCAGCAGTCCACAGGGGGCCCATCAGCCCCAGCATTTT
CASSPQGAHQPQHF
>TRBV4-3|-|TRBJ2-7|-
TGCGCCAGCAGCCAAGATCCCCGGGGAGGCTACGAGCAGTACTTC
CASSQDPRGGYEQYF
>TRBV28|-|TRBJ1-5|many
TGTGCCAGCGCCACCTCTGGACATCAGCCCCAGCATTTT
CASATSGHQPQHF
>TRBV5-6|TRBD1|TRBJ2-7|-
TGTGCCAGCAGAACCGGGACAGGGTTCACCTACGAGCAGTACTTC
CASRTGTGFTYEQYF
>TRBV30|TRBD1|TRBJ1-5|many
TGTGCCTGGACCCCTGGGACAGGATATCAGCCCCAGCATTTT
CAWTPGTGYQPQHF
>TRBV20-1|-|TRBJ1-4|many
TGCAGTGCTAGAGACCGTGGGACCGCAACTAATGAAAAACTGTTTTTT
CSARDRGTATNEKLFF
>TRBV25-1|-|TRBJ2-7|-
TGTGCCAGCAGTGCGCGCCTCGGGACCTACTACGAGCAGTACTTC
CASSARLGTYYEQYF
>TRBV4-3|TRBD2|TRBJ2-1|-
TGCGCCAGCAGCCAAGATCTTATTACTAGCGGGAGGGACAATGAGCAGTTCTTC
CASSQDLITSGRDNEQFF
>TRBV19|-|TRBJ1-2|-
TGTGCCAGTAAATCAGGGCTCCAATCCCGGAACTATGGCTACACCTTC
CASKSGLQSRNYGYTF
>TRBV12-3/TRBV12-4|TRBD1|TRBJ1-2|many
TGTGCCAGCAGCCGGACAGGGAACTATGGCTACACCTTC
CASSRTGNYGYTF
>TRBV5-1|-|TRBJ1-1|-
TGCGCCAGCACCCCGGAGGCGGGTTACACTGAAGCTTTCTTT
CASTPEAGYTEAFF
>TRBV7-9|-|TRBJ2-5|-
TGTGCCACCGCCGCGTACTTACAGGGAGGGGAGACCCAGTACTTC
CATAAYLQGGETQYF
>TRBV20-1|-|TRBJ1-1|-
TGCAGTGTTACCGCGGACAGACACACTGAAGCTTTCTTT
CSVTADRHTEAFF
>TRBV30|TRBD2|TRBJ2-6|-
TGTGCCTGGAGTGGGGGGGGTTCAGTCTCTGGGGCCAACGTCCTGACTTTC
CAWSGGGSVSGANVLTF
>TRBV24-1|-|TRBJ2-1|-
TGTGCCACCAGCGACCCCAGAGGGCCGGGAAATGAGCAGTTCTTC
CATSDPRGPGNEQFF
>TRBV24-1|TRBD2|TRBJ2-2|few
TGTACCACCAGTCGGGAGGGCCCCGGGGAGCTGTTTTTT
CTTSREGPGELFF
>TRBV6-2/TRBV6-3|-|TRBJ2-7|-
TGTGCCAGCAGTTACGGACAAACACGAACCTACGAGCAGTACTTC
CASSYGQTRTYEQYF
>TRBV4-1|TRBD2|TRBJ2-7|few
TGCGCCAGCAGCCAAGAGTATCCGGGAGGGGCCTCCTACGAGCAGTACTTC
CASSQEYPGGASYEQYF
>TRBV7-2|-|TRBJ1-5|many
TGTGCCAGCAGCTTAAGTGGAATGAGCAATCAGCCCCAGCATTTT
CASSLSGMSNQPQHF
>TRBV7-2|-|TRBJ1-4|many
TGTGCCAGCAGCTTAGCAACGGCCCCTAATGAAAAACTGTTTTTT
CASSLATAPNEKLFF
>TRBV29-1|TRBD2|TRBJ2-1|many
TGCAGCGTTGTGAGTCTAGCGGAGCGCAATGAGCAGTTCTTC
CSVVSLAERNEQFF
>TRBV11-2|TRBD2|TRBJ2-7|many
TGTGCCAGCAGCGCTGAGAGGGAGGGTAACCACGAGCAGTACTTC
CASSAEREGNHEQYF
>TRBV28|TRBD1|TRBJ2-3|many
TGTGCCAGCAGTTTAGTGCGGCGGACAGGGAAACCAGATACGCAGTATTTT
CASSLVRRTGKPDTQYF
>TRBV6-1|TRBD1|TRBJ2-7|-
TGTGCCAGCAGGGGGACAGGGGTGGGAGAGCAGTACTTC
CASRGTGVGEQYF
>TRBV7-6|TRBD1|TRBJ2-1|few
TGTGCCAGCAGCTTAGCTCCGGGACAGGGTCACAATGAGCAGTTCTTC
CASSLAPGQGHNEQFF
>TRBV2|-|TRBJ2-4|many
TGTGCCAGCAGTGGGACAGTAGCCAAAAACATTCAGTACTTC
CASSGTVAKNIQYF
>TRBV6-2/TRBV6-3|-|TRBJ1-5|few
TGTGCCAGCAGTCTCGACGGGCAGGGGCGAAATCAGCCCCAGCATTTT
CASSLDGQGRNQPQHF
>TRBV30|TRBD1|TRBJ1-2|-
TGTGCCTGGAGTGTCGGGACAGGCCCTTATGGCTACACCTTC
CAWSVGTGPYGYTF
>TRBV19|-|TRBJ1-2|few
TGTGCCAGTAGTATGGGGCAGGGGCCATACTATGGCTACACCTTC
CASSMGQGPYYGYTF
>TRBV27|TRBD1|TRBJ2-5|many
TGTGCCAGCAGTTCCCGACAGGGACAAGAGACCCAGTACTTC
CASSSRQGQETQYF
>TRBV19|TRBD1|TRBJ2-1|many
TGTGCCAGTAGTCCTGTAAGGACAGGGATGGGGAATGAGCAGTTCTTC
CASSPVRTGMGNEQFF
>TRBV15|-|TRBJ2-3|many
TGTGCCACCAGCAGAGATCGACCGGGGACAGATACGCAGTATTTT
CATSRDRPGTDTQYF
>TRBV27|-|TRBJ2-1|many
TGTGCCACCTCCTTTGCGGGACAGTACAATGAGCAGTTCTTC
CATSFAGQYNEQFF
>TRBV19|TRBD2|TRBJ2-1|many
TGTGCCAGTAGTACTAGCGGGATTCATTTTGGGGAGCAGTTCTTC
CASSTSGIHFGEQFF
>TRBV20-1|TRBD1|TRBJ1-2|-
TGCAGTGCTAGGGGACAGGGGCAGGACTATGGCTACACCTTC
CSARGQGQDYGYTF
>TRBV5-4|TRBD1|TRBJ2-7|-
TGTGCCAGCAGCTTGAGGCAGGGGGCTTCCTACGAGCAGTACTTC
CASSLRQGASYEQYF
>TRBV11-1|-|TRBJ2-7|many
TGTGCCAGCAGCTGGGACATAGACTACGAGCAGTACTTC
CASSWDIDYEQYF
>TRBV20-1|TRBD2|TRBJ2-1|many
TGCAGTGCCCATAGCGGGAGAACCTACAATGAGCAGTTCTTC
CSAHSGRTYNEQFF
>TRBV5-5|-|TRBJ2-3|-
TGTGCCAGCAGCTTACTACAGGGCCTCACAGATACGCAGTATTTT
CASSLLQGLTDTQYF
>TRBV24-1|TRBD2|TRBJ2-7|-
TGTGCCACCAGTGATTTGCAATTGGGAGCCTGTCGGGAGGGGAACGAGCAGTACTTC
CATSDLQLGACREGNEQYF
>TRBV7-8|-|TRBJ1-5|many
TGTGCCAGCAGCTTAGGCCGCTTCCGGGACGAAAATCAGCCCCAGCATTTT
CASSLGRFRDENQPQHF
>TRBV20-1|TRBD1|TRBJ2-7|many
TGCAGTGCTAGAGATAGGGACCGGGACAGGGCCTACGAGCAGTACTTC
CSARDRDRDRAYEQYF
>TRBV6-1|-|TRBJ1-6|many
TGTGCCAGCAGACGGGTACAGGATGGTTCACCCCTCCACTTT
CASRRVQDGSPLHF
>TRBV19|TRBD1|TRBJ2-1|few
TGTGCCAGTTCTATCGGGACAGGGAAGAATGAGCAGTTCTTC
CASSIGTGKNEQFF
>TRBV27|TRBD1|TRBJ2-1|many
TGTGCCAGCAGTATCCAGGGGGCGGCGGATGAGCAGTTCTTC
CASSIQGAADEQFF
>TRBV28|-|TRBJ1-5|many
TGTGCCAGCAGCCTGGGGGGGACAAATCAGCCCCAGCATTTT
CASSLGGTNQPQHF